This is a list of T cell receptor beta chains from one sample in a study of healthy donors' naive CD4 and CD8 T cells. TCRdb reprocessed the reads with MiXCR, giving one entry per CDR3 protein. This table holds roughly 200,000 distinct CDR3 sequences, about 76% found once. Sequencing used naive CD4+ and CD8+ T cells sorted from blood, pooled from several donors. The receptors come from a pool of human donors in good health; the sample pools cells from several healthy donors. Both conserved end residues are part of each CDR3. The D gene is left open where the match is weak. Clone size is stated in some rows and not others, as once, few, many or a class when expanded.

CDR3: CASSIVDDTGELFF; DNA: TGTGCCAGTAGTATAGTCGATGATACCGGGGAGCTGTTTTTT; D: -; V: TRBV19; size: few; J: TRBJ2-2
CDR3: CASSPPVGHEQFF; DNA: TGTGCCAGCTCACCCCCGGTCGGTCATGAGCAGTTCTTC; D: -; V: TRBV18; size: -; J: TRBJ2-1
CDR3: CASSFRDGDTQYF; DNA: TGTGCCAGCAGTTTCAGGGATGGAGATACGCAGTATTTT; D: -; V: TRBV12-3/TRBV12-4; size: -; J: TRBJ2-3
CDR3: CASSLGQPWGEQYF; DNA: TGTGCCAGCAGCTTGGGCCAACCATGGGGGGAGCAGTACTTC; D: -; V: TRBV5-4; size: -; J: TRBJ2-7
CDR3: CSATPQGNYGYTF; DNA: TGCAGTGCAACGCCACAGGGGAACTATGGCTACACCTTC; D: TRBD1; V: TRBV20-1; size: -; J: TRBJ1-2
CDR3: CASTAGARANEQFF; DNA: TGTGCCAGCACCGCGGGAGCCCGAGCAAATGAGCAGTTCTTC; D: TRBD2; V: TRBV11-1; size: -; J: TRBJ2-1
CDR3: CASSYGGQGTYEQYF; DNA: TGTGCCAGCAGTTACGGGGGACAGGGTACCTACGAGCAGTACTTC; D: TRBD1; V: TRBV6-5; size: -; J: TRBJ2-7
CDR3: CASTSDGYSYEQYF; DNA: TGTGCCAGCACCTCCGACGGATACTCCTACGAGCAGTACTTC; D: -; V: TRBV12-3/TRBV12-4; size: -; J: TRBJ2-7
CDR3: CSVEAGTYEQYF; DNA: TGCAGCGTTGAGGCAGGGACCTACGAGCAGTACTTC; D: -; V: TRBV29-1; size: few; J: TRBJ2-7
CDR3: CASSEAVLAGDGEQYF; DNA: TGTGCCAGCAGTGAAGCCGTACTAGCGGGGGACGGGGAGCAGTACTTC; D: TRBD2; V: TRBV6-1; size: -; J: TRBJ2-7
CDR3: CASSLVLAGYANEQFF; DNA: TGTGCCAGCAGCTTGGTACTAGCGGGATACGCCAATGAGCAGTTCTTC; D: TRBD2; V: TRBV5-6; size: -; J: TRBJ2-1
CDR3: CAISESGLAGVNEQFF; DNA: TGTGCCATCAGTGAGTCTGGACTAGCGGGAGTCAATGAGCAGTTCTTC; D: TRBD2; V: TRBV10-3; size: -; J: TRBJ2-1
CDR3: CSVLQGATEQYF; DNA: TGCAGCGTTTTACAGGGGGCCACCGAGCAGTACTTC; D: TRBD1; V: TRBV29-1; size: -; J: TRBJ2-7
CDR3: CASSYSGFPTEAFF; DNA: TGTGCCAGCAGTTACAGCGGGTTCCCCACTGAAGCTTTCTTT; D: -; V: TRBV6-2/TRBV6-3; size: -; J: TRBJ1-1
CDR3: CASSYGTEAFF; DNA: TGTGCCAGCAGTTACGGGACTGAAGCTTTCTTT; D: -; V: TRBV6-5; size: -; J: TRBJ1-1
CDR3: CATRGGVHEQYF; DNA: TGTGCCACAAGAGGGGGAGTCCACGAGCAGTACTTC; D: -; V: TRBV12-3/TRBV12-4; size: -; J: TRBJ2-7
CDR3: CSVEGTGYTGELFF; DNA: TGCAGCGTTGAAGGCACGGGTTACACCGGGGAGCTGTTTTTT; D: -; V: TRBV29-1; size: few; J: TRBJ2-2
CDR3: CASTRDGNYGYTF; DNA: TGTGCCAGCACTCGGGACGGAAACTATGGCTACACCTTC; D: -; V: TRBV11-1; size: once; J: TRBJ1-2
CDR3: CSAQVGQNIEAFF; DNA: TGCAGCGCCCAGGTCGGTCAGAACATTGAAGCTTTCTTT; D: -; V: TRBV29-1; size: -; J: TRBJ1-1
CDR3: CASSSTGTLSTYEQYF; DNA: TGTGCCAGCAGTTCCACCGGGACACTCAGTACCTACGAGCAGTACTTC; D: -; V: TRBV27; size: -; J: TRBJ2-7
CDR3: CASSLIGGPFTDTQYF; DNA: TGTGCCAGCAGTTTAATTGGCGGGCCTTTCACAGATACGCAGTATTTT; D: -; V: TRBV27; size: -; J: TRBJ2-3
CDR3: CASRGAEAFF; DNA: TGTGCCAGTAGGGGCGCTGAAGCTTTCTTT; D: -; V: TRBV19; size: few; J: TRBJ1-1
CDR3: CATGTGNTEAFF; DNA: TGTGCCACCGGGACGGGGAACACTGAAGCTTTCTTT; D: -; V: TRBV10-3; size: -; J: TRBJ1-1
CDR3: CASSLPSGVDTGELFF; DNA: TGTGCCAGCAGTCTTCCTAGCGGGGTAGACACCGGGGAGCTGTTTTTT; D: TRBD2; V: TRBV27; size: -; J: TRBJ2-2
CDR3: CASSPPAGGSYEQYF; DNA: TGTGCCAGCTCACCACCAGCGGGGGGCTCCTACGAGCAGTACTTC; D: TRBD2; V: TRBV18; size: -; J: TRBJ2-7
CDR3: CASLRGDQETQYF; DNA: TGTGCCAGCTTGCGGGGGGACCAAGAGACCCAGTACTTC; D: TRBD2; V: TRBV6-5; size: -; J: TRBJ2-5